This T cell receptor beta chain was recorded in a study of cytomegalovirus exposure and HLA in healthy donors. General observations from the study: A prior analysis recorded that most TCR beta V segments were productive about 90% or about 30% of the time. Across HLA loci, a later analysis found differing TCR association rates, with DRB1 most and HLA-C fewest. In a later analysis, a genetic analysis reported fewer productive-TCR N-insertions in an Asian-associated ancestry cluster than the cohort average.

PCR employed 60 Vbeta and 13 Jbeta primers. Using immunoSEQ multiplex PCR, the repertoire was profiled, and TCRdb retains in-frame clones only, with some absent. The repertoire holds some 65,000 clones, with roughly 75% as singletons. A remark on this clone: Its specificity is unknown.

The germline V gene has CDR1 SGDLS and CDR2 YYNGEE. This CDR3 is built from 16 residues. V gave up 0 bases and J gave up 5 bases; unmatched junction bases: 8. This rearrangement joins TRBV9 to TRBJ2-3, with 8 bases matching TRBD2. The origin of this receptor is a woman aged 40 to 49 in good health and CMV-seropositive. The sample consisted of PBMCs. The CDR3 sequence is CASSVGSSGPQDTQYF. CDR3 coding DNA: TGTGCCAGCAGCGTAGGCTCTAGCGGGCCGCAAGATACGCAGTATTTT. Variable domain in full (rest from reference TRBV9 and TRBJ2-3): DSGVTQTPKHLITATGQRVTLRCSPRSGDLSVYWYQQSLDQGLQFLIQYYNGEERAKGNILERFSAQQFPDLHSELNLSSLELGDSALYFCASSVGSSGPQDTQYFGPGTRLTVL.